This T cell receptor beta chain was recorded in a study of regulatory T cells in long-lasting Graves disease. The authors built TCR beta libraries using iRepertoire HTBI primers and Arm-PCR of CDR3 regions. Source study methods: Segment identification across samples yielded 50 to 80 TRBV and some 13 TRBJ segments. One entry per CDR3 protein, called by TCRdb with MiXCR from the multiplex PCR reads. The V and J calls were not made by the authors but by TCRdb's processing. The sample shows some 410,000 distinct CDR3 sequences, about 17% of them seen only once. The CDR3 is 16 residues long. V lost 3 bases and J lost 0, with 12 bases in between. Study findings and constraints: There were preferences for TRBV28, TRBJ1-2 and TRBJ2-5 in persistent disease.

Sample time point: newly diagnosed GD, antithyroid drugs for less than 3 months. RNA from PBMCs was the source of the TCR library. This clonotype was picked up many times. Antigen unknown. These data were likewise used in another study, on T cells in Graves' hyperthyroidism and ophthalmopathy. That source reports: Graves' hyperthyroidism qualified as stable when ophthalmopathy did not progress within 18 months. RT-PCR in the first round (using the HTBI primer set) targeted the TCR CDR3.

This material consisted of peripheral blood mononuclear cells (PBMCs), taken at new diagnosis, from a patient treated with antithyroid drugs. The clonotype was recovered from a woman aged 25-40 years with Graves disease. The chain carries TRBV12-3 or TRBV12-4 and TRBJ2-1, with a weak D call TRBD2 (5 bases). CDR3 sequence (DNA): TGTGCCAGCAGTTTTACTAGAATAAGCTCCTACAATGAGCAGTTCTTC. It yields the protein CASSFTRISSYNEQFF.